Detailed here is one T cell receptor beta chain. This entry is derived from a study of blood T cell repertoires in COVID-19. Study context: Samples taken during acute and convalescent COVID-19 were collected in the United States, Italy and Spain. PBMCs, B-cell-depleted T cells, or T cells were the source of the cDNA or gDNA that made up the material.

In the authors' methods: Quantification of nucleated cells was approximated via reference gene primer amplification. Some clones are missing from TCRdb's copy, which holds only in-frame ones; the method was immunoSEQ multiplex PCR. V and J calls plus clone size are reproduced from that table; the DNA served to infer D and trimming. The sample carries 90,000 to 100,000 clones, just under 90% recorded once. What was sequenced was peripheral blood. This clonotype was sampled from a human donor in a cohort sampled during active COVID-19.

The chain's CDR3 is CASSLTSGASNEQFF. The DNA of the CDR3 is TGTGCCAGCAGCCTGACTAGCGGAGCCTCCAATGAGCAGTTCTTC. This chain links TRBV7-2 with TRBJ2-1; 9 bases align to TRBD2. Germline CDR1 SGHTA, CDR2 FQGNSA. The CDR3 consists of 15 residues. V lost 5 bases to trimming and J lost 6 bases; unmatched junction nucleotides: 8.